This note documents a single T cell receptor (beta chain) sequence. The antigen remains undetermined. The data belong to a study of metastatic and nonmetastatic thyroid tumors. Study in general: Repertoires of blood and of tissue (tumor or nodule) from malignant and benign thyroid patients were compared.

Study-wide findings and caveats: As reported, TCR beta diversity in blood and tumor was significantly higher in malignant thyroid tumors than in benign nodules.

Methods used by the authors: The distant-metastasis classifier for papillary thyroid cancer was built from CDR3 differences across clinicopathological groups. TCRdb recomputed clones from the PCR reads via MiXCR. These V and J calls rely on TCRdb rather than the paper's analysis. The sample lists under 95,000 clones, roughly 13% seen once, with approximately 10% in the top ten. The germline V and J ends were trimmed by 6 bases and 6 bases, with 25 bases remaining between them. CDR1 SGDLS and CDR2 YYNGEE come from the germline V gene. There are 16 residues in the CDR3. Prior to thyroid surgery, none of the patients had received any treatment.

The specimen sequenced was blood. The rearrangement uses TRBV9 and TRBJ2-7; D is possibly TRBD2 (6 bases). The receptor was isolated from a female donor with papillary thyroid cancer or a benign thyroid nodule (not recorded which). Some clones in this sample may be carry-over from other donors' samples. In nucleotides, the CDR3 is TGTGCCAGCATCCCCCATGGAGGACTACCCTATGGCGAGCAGTACTTC. Translated, it gives CASIPHGGLPYGEQYF.